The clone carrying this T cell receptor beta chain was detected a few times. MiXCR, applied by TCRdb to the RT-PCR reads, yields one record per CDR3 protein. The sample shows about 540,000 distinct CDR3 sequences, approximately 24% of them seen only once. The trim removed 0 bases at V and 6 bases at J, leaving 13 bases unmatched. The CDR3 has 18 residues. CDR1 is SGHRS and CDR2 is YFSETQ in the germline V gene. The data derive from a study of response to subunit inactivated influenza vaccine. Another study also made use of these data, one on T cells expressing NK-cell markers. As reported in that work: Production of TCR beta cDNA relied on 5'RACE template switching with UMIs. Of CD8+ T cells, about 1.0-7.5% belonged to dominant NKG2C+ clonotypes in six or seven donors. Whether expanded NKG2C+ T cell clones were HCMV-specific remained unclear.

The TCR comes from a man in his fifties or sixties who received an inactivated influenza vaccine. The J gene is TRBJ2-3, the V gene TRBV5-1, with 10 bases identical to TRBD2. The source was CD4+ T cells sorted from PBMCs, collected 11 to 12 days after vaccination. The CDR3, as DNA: TGCGCCAGCAGCTTGGTAGTAGGACTAGCGGAGCTGACGGATACGCAGTATTTT. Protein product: CASSLVVGLAELTDTQYF.